One and the same sample provided the 16 T cell receptor beta chains below, sequenced in a study of blood T cell repertoires in COVID-19. Some clones are missing from TCRdb's copy, which holds only in-frame ones; the method was immunoSEQ multiplex PCR. The sample has a few hundred thousand clones; approximately 91% are singletons. The sample taken for sequencing was PBMCs or T cells enriched from blood (not recorded which). The source of these receptors is a woman aged 25 to 39 who had been exposed to COVID-19.

The chain has TRBV5-1 and TRBJ2-3, with 8 bases that match TRBD1. V lost 4 bases to trimming and J lost 1 base; unmatched junction nucleotides: 5. CDR1 and CDR2 from the germline V gene are SGHRS and YFSETQ. This CDR3 contains 15 residues. For the CDR3, the DNA is TGCGCCAGCAGCCCAGGACAGGGAGGCACAGATACGCAGTATTTT. Amino acid sequence: CASSPGQGGTDTQYF. Combining the CDR3 with reference TRBV5-1 and TRBJ2-3 gives the whole variable domain KAGVTQTPRYLIKTRGQQVTLSCSPISGHRSVSWYQQTPGQGLQFLFEYFSETQRNKGNFPGRFSGRQFSNSRSEMNVSTLELGDSALYLCASSPGQGGTDTQYFGPGTRLTVL.

The chain employs TRBV5-6 and TRBJ1-2, with 7 bases that match TRBD1. In germline, CDR1 is SGHDT, CDR2 YYEEEE. V shed 4 bases and J 6 bases; nucleotides not matched to a gene: 9. This CDR3 has 14 amino acids. CDR3 sequence reads: CASSEEQGLNGYTF. The CDR3 DNA follows: TGTGCCAGCAGCGAGGAACAGGGGTTAAATGGCTACACCTTC.

Remarks on this clone: One end of the junction fails to match germline, which may point to a read error. The rearrangement joins TRBV28 to TRBJ1-2; 7 bases align to TRBD1. Looked up from germline, CDR1 is MDHEN and CDR2 is SYDVKM. The CDR3 totals 13 residues. The CDR3 protein is CASSFDGTVLPHF. The CDR3 coding sequence is TGTGCCAGCAGTTTTGATGGGACAGTACTCCCCCACTTC.

The rearrangement joins TRBV27 to TRBJ2-2, with D unresolved. The V end was cut by 10 bases, the J end by 0 bases, with 12 bases between. The germline V gene has CDR1 MNHEY and CDR2 SMNVEV (reference sequence). This CDR3 region has 14 residues. CDR3 in amino acids: CATTTQPNTGELFF. As DNA, the CDR3 is TGTGCCACAACGACACAACCGAACACCGGGGAGCTGTTTTTT.

There are many counts of this clone. The chain has TRBV7-9 and TRBJ2-7; 14 bases are a match to TRBD2. V lost 4 bases, J lost 5 bases, and 7 bases stayed unmatched. CDR3 length equals 16 residues. Germline assignment: CDR1 SEHNR and CDR2 FQNEAQ (reference sequence). The chain's CDR3 is CASSSRLAGGPDEQYF. The CDR3 DNA follows: TGTGCCAGCAGCTCCCGACTAGCGGGAGGGCCCGACGAGCAGTACTTC.

This clone has a single count. This chain joins TRBV7-2 and TRBJ2-1, with 9 bases matching TRBD2. CDR1 SGHTA and CDR2 FQGNSA come from the germline V gene. The ends lost 1 base at V and 4 bases at J; junction bases unmatched: 5. The CDR3 spans 16 residues. CDR3 in DNA: TGTGCCAGCAGCTTAGGGCCTAGCGGGGATTACAATGAGCAGTTCTTC. Translated, it gives CASSLGPSGDYNEQFF.

The chain joins TRBV5-1 to TRBJ1-1; D remains unclear. Germline CDR1 SGHRS, CDR2 YFSETQ. The CDR3 spans 14 residues. The V and J ends lost 0 bases and 3 bases respectively, with 9 bases between them. The CDR3 sequence: CASSLVSDYTEAFF. The CDR3 nucleotides are TGCGCCAGCAGCTTGGTTTCAGATTACACTGAAGCTTTCTTT.

This sequence joins TRBV12-2 and TRBJ1-5; the table's D gene call, TRBD1, was not cross checked with the DNA. TRBV12-2 is a recognized pseudogene. The CDR3 consists of 17 residues. CDR3 protein: CASRLAKPDKGDQPQHF. The CDR3, as DNA: TGTGCAAGTCGCTTAGCGAAACCGGACAAGGGGGATCAGCCCCAGCATTTT.

V usage is TRBV28 and J usage is TRBJ2-2; tentatively, D is TRBD1 (6 bases). Germline lookup yields CDR1 MDHEN and CDR2 SYDVKM. V gave up 6 bases and J gave up 3 bases, with 11 bases separating them. The CDR3 runs 14 residues. CDR3 coding DNA: TGTGCCAGCAGGAGGACAGCCCACACCGGGGAGCTGTTTTTT. Translation gives CASRRTAHTGELFF.

This sequence joins TRBV5-6 and TRBJ2-7; TRBD2 matches 13 bases. The V gene's germline CDR1 is SGHDT and CDR2 YYEEEE. J lost 2 bases, V lost 0 bases, and 11 bases had no gene match. This CDR3 has 19 residues. CDR3 sequence (DNA): TGTGCCAGCAGCTTGGCCTTGGGCGGGACTAGCGGGATTACCTACGAGCAGTACTTC. Translation: CASSLALGGTSGITYEQYF.

The gene calls are TRBV27 and TRBJ2-5; 9 bases fit TRBD2. CDR1 and CDR2 (germline): MNHEY, SMNVEV (reference sequence). The CDR3 is made up of 14 amino acids. V trimming: 3 bases; J trimming: 5 bases; junction bases outside the gene matches: 4. Written as DNA, the CDR3 is TGTGCCAGCAGTTTGTTTAGCGGGAGTGAGACCCAGTACTTC. As protein: CASSLFSGSETQYF.

The V call is TRBV19, the J call TRBJ2-7; TRBD1 matches at 11 bases. V was pared by 3 bases and J by 2 bases, with 3 bases of the junction left unmatched. The CDR3 has 15 amino acids. The germline CDR1 and CDR2 sequences are LNHDA and SQIVND (reference sequence). The CDR3 DNA follows: TGTGCCAGTAGTATCCCGGGACAGGGGGCCTACGAGCAGTACTTC. Translation: CASSIPGQGAYEQYF.

The J gene is TRBJ2-5, the V gene TRBV9; 10 bases align to TRBD2. The CDR3 consists of 17 residues. The V segment lost 0 bases and the J segment 4 bases; nucleotides outside the gene matches: 9. The germline V gene encodes CDR1 SGDLS and CDR2 YYNGEE. CDR3 nucleotide sequence: TGTGCCAGCAGCGTAGATCCCCTAGCGGGAGTGAGAGAGACCCAGTACTTC. It yields the protein CASSVDPLAGVRETQYF.

This sequence joins TRBV7-9 and TRBJ1-1; TRBD1 aligns across 11 bases. V gave up 1 base and J gave up 2 bases; unmatched junction bases: 9. The CDR3 is 18 residues long. Germline values: CDR1 SEHNR, CDR2 FQNEAQ (reference sequence). CDR3 DNA sequence: TGTGCCAGCAGCTTAGGGAGGGCGGACAGGGGGCGTAACACTGAAGCTTTCTTT. This gives the protein CASSLGRADRGRNTEAFF.

This clone occurred once. This chain uses TRBV18 with TRBJ2-7, with 9 bases fitting TRBD1. The CDR3 is 14 amino acids. CDR1 and CDR2 (germline): KGHSH, LQKENI. Trimming removed 5 bases from V and 3 bases from J; junction bases left unmatched: 5. The CDR3 protein is CASSSGQGYYEQYF. CDR3 sequence (DNA): TGTGCCAGCTCATCAGGACAGGGGTACTACGAGCAGTACTTC.

V usage is TRBV18 and J usage is TRBJ1-1; D is ambiguous. This CDR3 has 12 amino acids. The germline CDR1 and CDR2 sequences are KGHSH and LQKENI. Trimming removed 7 bases at V and 5 bases at J, with 11 bases between. CDR3 DNA sequence: TGTGCCAGCTGTGATGGGGAGACTGAAGCTTTCTTT. Amino acids: CASCDGETEAFF.